Each of the 17 T cell receptor beta chains below was sequenced from the same sample in a study of regulatory T cells in long-lasting Graves disease. Documented time point: persistent/refractory GD, antithyroid drugs over 5 years with positive TRAb. The TCR library was prepared using RNA isolated from PBMCs. To make TCR beta libraries, researchers used iRepertoire HTBI primers and Arm-PCR of CDR3 regions. In TCRdb, the multiplex PCR reads were re-called with MiXCR into one record per CDR3 protein. There are approximately 470,000 distinct CDR3 sequences in the sample; under 25% occur only once, and about 7.8% lies in the top ten. The starting material was peripheral blood mononuclear cells (PBMCs), obtained when the disease was refractory, from a patient treated with antithyroid drugs. All receptors come from a female donor with Graves disease.

This clonotype was recorded at least ten times. V gene TRBV3-1 combines with J gene TRBJ1-1; the D gene is possibly TRBD1 (5 bases). The CDR3 contains 11 residues. With 3 bases removed from V and 7 bases from J, the gap between germline ends came to 6 bases. Germline V gives CDR1 LGHDT, CDR2 YNNKEL (reference sequence). This chain's CDR3 is CASSQGGEAFF. The CDR3 bases are TGTGCCAGCAGCCAGGGGGGTGAAGCTTTCTTT.

This chain joins TRBV6-2 or TRBV6-3 and TRBJ2-1; 10 bases agree with TRBD2. This CDR3 is built from 14 residues. The junction had 6 bases not matched to a gene; V was cut back by 6 bases and J by 7 bases. Per the germline V gene, CDR1 is MNHEY and CDR2 is SVGEGT. Written as DNA, the CDR3 is TGTGCCAGCAGCTCTAGCGGGAGTCGTAATGAGCAGTTCTTC. It is translated as CASSSSGSRNEQFF.

This clonotype came up many times. The V and J genes are TRBV6-1 and TRBJ2-2, with 8 positions matching TRBD1. The J segment lost 1 base and the V segment lost 8 bases, leaving 0 bases of the junction unmatched. Germline V gives CDR1 MNHNS, CDR2 SASEGT. This CDR3 has 13 residues. CDR3 coding DNA: TGTGCCAGCGACAGGGGGAACACCGGGGAGCTGTTTTTT. This gives the protein CASDRGNTGELFF.

In its sample, this clonotype was seen many times. A read error may be the cause here, since a much bigger clone is one base away. This sequence joins TRBV2 and TRBJ2-5; unclear D gene. The CDR3 loop spans 12 amino acids. Germline values: CDR1 SNHLY, CDR2 FYNNEI. V lost 7 bases, J lost 4 bases, and 10 bases lay in between. This CDR3 is CASKGWRETQYF. The CDR3 bases are TGTGCCAGCAAGGGTTGGAGAGAGACCCAGTACTTC.

The V gene is TRBV6-1, the J gene TRBJ2-1, with D possibly matching TRBD2 (7 bases). V lost 7 bases to trimming and J lost 5 bases, with 12 bases between them. There are 13 residues in the CDR3. Looked up from germline, CDR1 is MNHNS and CDR2 is SASEGT. CDR3 nucleotide sequence: TGTGCCAGCACAGGGAGGGGGAACAATGAGCAGTTCTTC. Amino acid sequence: CASTGRGNNEQFF.

A few counts support this clonotype. The CDR3 region has the DNA TGCGCCAGCAGCCAAGATCTTACGGCACAGGCATATAATTCACCCCTCCACTTT. This codes for CASSQDLTAQAYNSPLHF. J is TRBJ1-6 and V is TRBV4-3; tentatively, D is TRBD1 (5 bases). Trimming stripped 0 bases from V and 4 bases from J, with 16 bases between. The germline gives CDR1 LGHNA, CDR2 YSLEER. There are 18 residues in the CDR3.

This chain's CDR3 is CASSLKRQTSYEQYF. CDR3 coding DNA: TGCGCCAGCAGCCTAAAGCGGCAGACCTCCTACGAGCAGTACTTC. The chain has TRBV5-1 and TRBJ2-7, with D possibly TRBD2 on 5 matching bases. Trimming pared 4 bases from V and 0 bases from J, leaving 14 bases between. CDR1 and CDR2 from the germline V gene are SGHRS and YFSETQ. This CDR3 is built from 15 residues.

This clonotype has ten or more counts. CDR3 coding DNA: TGTGCCAGCAGTTTGGACAGCACCCCGGGGGAAAAACTGTTTTTT. It encodes CASSLDSTPGEKLFF. V usage is TRBV28 and J usage is TRBJ1-4, with D maybe TRBD1 (6 bases). The CDR3 totals 15 residues. V was trimmed by 3 bases and J by 8 bases, leaving 16 bases between them. Looked up from germline, CDR1 is MDHEN and CDR2 is SYDVKM.

This clonotype was counted ten times or more. V gene TRBV7-9 combines with J gene TRBJ1-1; D remains ambiguous. Looked up from germline, CDR1 is SEHNR and CDR2 is FQNEAQ (reference sequence). The CDR3 covers 13 residues. V was trimmed by 6 bases and J by 0 bases, leaving 8 bases between them. CDR3 loop: CASSLSMNTEAFF. The CDR3 region has the DNA TGTGCCAGCAGTTTATCGATGAACACTGAAGCTTTCTTT.

This clonotype was counted at least ten times. The CDR3 loop reads CASSPTSGALQETQYF. CDR3 bases: TGTGCCAGCAGCCCGACTAGCGGGGCCCTCCAAGAGACCCAGTACTTC. The J gene is TRBJ2-5, the V gene TRBV12-3 or TRBV12-4; 11 bases map to TRBD2. The junction had 7 bases not matched to a gene; V was cut back by 6 bases and J by 1 base. This CDR3 is built from 16 residues.

This clonotype came up many times. CDR3 sequence: CASSVMGYRAFF. CDR3 bases: TGTGCCAGCAGTGTGATGGGATATCGAGCTTTCTTT. The chain carries TRBV28 and TRBJ1-1; D is ambiguous. CDR3 length: 12 amino acids. V lost 5 bases to trimming and J lost 10 bases, with 14 bases between them. Per germline, CDR1 MDHEN and CDR2 SYDVKM.

This clonotype has at least ten counts. The V call is TRBV28, the J call TRBJ2-7; 9 bases are shared with TRBD1. CDR1 is MDHEN, CDR2 SYDVKM, per germline. The CDR3 is 13 amino acids. Trimming took 5 bases from V and 6 from J; bases not matched to a gene: 5. This CDR3 reads CASSLQGAGEQYF. The CDR3 DNA sequence: TGTGCCAGCAGTCTACAGGGGGCTGGCGAGCAGTACTTC.

This clonotype showed up just a few times. J is TRBJ1-2 and V is TRBV28; TRBD1 is a possible D gene (6 bases). V was shortened by 11 bases and J by 0 bases, with 19 bases between the two germline ends. The CDR3 has 15 amino acids. The V gene's germline CDR1 is MDHEN and CDR2 SYDVKM. CDR3 protein: CACRDRGSTNYGYTF. As DNA, the CDR3 is TGTGCCTGCCGAGATAGGGGGTCAACTAACTATGGCTACACCTTC.

This clonotype occurred many times. CDR3 amino acids: CASSLGTGNNQPQHF. The CDR3 region has the DNA TGTGCCAGCAGCCTCGGGACAGGCAATAATCAGCCCCAGCATTTT. V gene TRBV28 combines with J gene TRBJ1-5; TRBD1 agrees at 8 bases. CDR1 and CDR2 from the germline V gene are MDHEN and SYDVKM. CDR3 length equals 15 residues. Germline trimming cut 6 bases from V and 4 bases from J; bases unmatched to any gene: 8.

This clonotype turned up a few times. The chain uses TRBV19 and TRBJ1-1; 9 positions agree with TRBD1. CDR1 and CDR2 from the germline V gene are LNHDA and SQIVND (reference sequence). The CDR3 totals 13 residues. With V trimmed by 5 bases and J by 9 bases, 7 bases remained unmatched. CDR3 amino acids: CASSRQGGEKAFF. The DNA of the CDR3 is TGTGCCAGTAGTCGACAGGGGGGCGAGAAAGCTTTCTTT.

This clonotype has a count of ten or more. The rearrangement uses TRBV10-3 and TRBJ2-7, with unresolved D. Germline CDR1 and CDR2: ENHRY and SYGVKD. V lost 4 bases to trimming and J lost 2 bases, with 9 bases between them. The CDR3 is 13 amino acids. The chain's CDR3 is CAISGKGTYEQYF. The CDR3 coding sequence is TGTGCCATCAGTGGTAAAGGGACCTACGAGCAGTACTTC.

This clonotype was picked up many times. The chain is built from TRBV7-2 and TRBJ2-7, with D maybe TRBD1 (6 bases). CDR3 length: 14 amino acids. V was shortened by 2 bases and J by 2 bases, with 10 bases between the two germline ends. Germline-derived CDR1 and CDR2 are SGHTA and FQGNSA. The CDR3 loop reads CASSLTGKTYEQYF. CDR3 coding DNA: TGTGCCAGCAGCTTAACAGGGAAAACCTACGAGCAGTACTTC.